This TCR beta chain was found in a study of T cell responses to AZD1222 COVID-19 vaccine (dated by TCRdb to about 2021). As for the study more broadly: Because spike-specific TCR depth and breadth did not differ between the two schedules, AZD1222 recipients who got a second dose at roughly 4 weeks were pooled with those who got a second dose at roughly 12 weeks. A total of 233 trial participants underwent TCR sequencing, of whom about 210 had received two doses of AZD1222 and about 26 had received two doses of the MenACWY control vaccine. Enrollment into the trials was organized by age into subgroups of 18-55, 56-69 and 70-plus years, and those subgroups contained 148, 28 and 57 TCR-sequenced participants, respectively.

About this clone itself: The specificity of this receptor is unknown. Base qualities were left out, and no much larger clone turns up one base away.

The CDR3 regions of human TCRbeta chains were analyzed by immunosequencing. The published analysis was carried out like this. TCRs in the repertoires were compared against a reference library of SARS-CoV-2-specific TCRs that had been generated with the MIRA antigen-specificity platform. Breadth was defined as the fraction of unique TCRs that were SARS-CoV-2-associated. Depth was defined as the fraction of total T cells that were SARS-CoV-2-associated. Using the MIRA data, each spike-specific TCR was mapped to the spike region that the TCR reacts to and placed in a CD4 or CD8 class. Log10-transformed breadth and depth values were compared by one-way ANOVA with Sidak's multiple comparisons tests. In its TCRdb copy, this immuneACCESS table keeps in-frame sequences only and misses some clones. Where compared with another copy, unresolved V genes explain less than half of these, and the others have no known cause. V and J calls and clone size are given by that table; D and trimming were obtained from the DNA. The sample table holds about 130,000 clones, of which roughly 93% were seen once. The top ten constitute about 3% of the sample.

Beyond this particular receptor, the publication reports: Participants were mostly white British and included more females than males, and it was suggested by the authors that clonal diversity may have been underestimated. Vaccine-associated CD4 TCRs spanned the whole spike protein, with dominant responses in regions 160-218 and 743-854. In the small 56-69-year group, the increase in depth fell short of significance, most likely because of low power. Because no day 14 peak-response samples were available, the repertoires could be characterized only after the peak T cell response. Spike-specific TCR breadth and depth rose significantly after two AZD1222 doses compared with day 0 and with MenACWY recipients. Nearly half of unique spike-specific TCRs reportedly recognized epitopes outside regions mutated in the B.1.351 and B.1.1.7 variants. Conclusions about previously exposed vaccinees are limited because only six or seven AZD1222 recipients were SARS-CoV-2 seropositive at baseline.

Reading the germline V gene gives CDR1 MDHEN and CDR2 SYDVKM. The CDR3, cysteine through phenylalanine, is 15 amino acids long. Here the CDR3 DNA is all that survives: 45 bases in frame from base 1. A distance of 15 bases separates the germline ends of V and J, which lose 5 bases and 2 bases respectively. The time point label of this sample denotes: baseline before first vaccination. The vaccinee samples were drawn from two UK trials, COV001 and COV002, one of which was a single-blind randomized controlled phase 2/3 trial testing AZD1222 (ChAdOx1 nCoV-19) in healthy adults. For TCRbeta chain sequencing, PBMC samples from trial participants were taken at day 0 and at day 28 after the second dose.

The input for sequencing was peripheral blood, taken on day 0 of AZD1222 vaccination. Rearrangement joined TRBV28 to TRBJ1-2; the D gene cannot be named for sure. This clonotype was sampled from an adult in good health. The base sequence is TGTGCCAGCAGTGTTAAGGTTCGAGGCAACTATGGCTACACCTTC. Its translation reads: CASSVKVRGNYGYTF.